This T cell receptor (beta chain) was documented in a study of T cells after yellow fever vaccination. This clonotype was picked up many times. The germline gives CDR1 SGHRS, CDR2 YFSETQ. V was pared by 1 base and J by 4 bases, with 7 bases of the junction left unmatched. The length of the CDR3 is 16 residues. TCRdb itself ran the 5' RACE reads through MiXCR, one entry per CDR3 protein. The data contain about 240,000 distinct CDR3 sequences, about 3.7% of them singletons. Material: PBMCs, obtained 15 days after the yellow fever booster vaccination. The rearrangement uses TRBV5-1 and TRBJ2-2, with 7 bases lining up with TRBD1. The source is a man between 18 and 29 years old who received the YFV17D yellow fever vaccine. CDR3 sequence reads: CASSLSGTATTGELFF. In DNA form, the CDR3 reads TGCGCCAGCAGCTTGTCCGGGACAGCCACCACCGGGGAGCTGTTTTTT.